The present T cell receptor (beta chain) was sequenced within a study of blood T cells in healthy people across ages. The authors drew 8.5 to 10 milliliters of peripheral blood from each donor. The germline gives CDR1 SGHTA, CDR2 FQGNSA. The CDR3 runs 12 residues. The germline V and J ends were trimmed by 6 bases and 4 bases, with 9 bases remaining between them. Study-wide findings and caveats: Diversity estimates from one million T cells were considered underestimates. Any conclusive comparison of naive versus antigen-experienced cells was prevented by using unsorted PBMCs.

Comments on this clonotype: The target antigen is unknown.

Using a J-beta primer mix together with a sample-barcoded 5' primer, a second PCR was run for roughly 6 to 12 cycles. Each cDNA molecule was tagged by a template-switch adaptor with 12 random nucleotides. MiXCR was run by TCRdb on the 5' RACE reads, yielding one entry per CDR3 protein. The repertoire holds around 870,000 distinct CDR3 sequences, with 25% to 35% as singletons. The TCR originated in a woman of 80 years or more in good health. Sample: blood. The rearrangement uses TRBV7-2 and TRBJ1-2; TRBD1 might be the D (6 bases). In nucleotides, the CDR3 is TGTGCCAGCAGGTCACAGGGCTATGGCTACACCTTC. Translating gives CASRSQGYGYTF. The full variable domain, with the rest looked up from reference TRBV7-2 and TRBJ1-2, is GAGVSQSPSNKVTEKGKDVELRCDPISGHTALYWYRQSLGQGLEFLIYFQGNSAPDKSGLPSDRFSAERTGGSVSTLTIQRTQQEDSAVYLCASRSQGYGYTFGSGTRLTVV.